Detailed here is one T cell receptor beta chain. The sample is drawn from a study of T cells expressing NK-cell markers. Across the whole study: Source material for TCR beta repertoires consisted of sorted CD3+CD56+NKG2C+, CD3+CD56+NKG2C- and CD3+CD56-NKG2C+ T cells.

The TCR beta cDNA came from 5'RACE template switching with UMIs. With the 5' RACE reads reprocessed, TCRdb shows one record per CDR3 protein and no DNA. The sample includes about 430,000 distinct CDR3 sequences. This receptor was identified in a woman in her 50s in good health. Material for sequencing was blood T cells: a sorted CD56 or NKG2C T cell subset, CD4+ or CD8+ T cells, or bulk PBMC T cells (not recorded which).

This CDR3 is CASSLWAGRGANEQYF. V is TRBV28 and J is TRBJ2-7; TCRdb calls TRBD1, which cannot be checked without DNA. The CDR3 consists of 16 residues. CDR1 MDHEN and CDR2 SYDVKM come from the germline V gene.